These 14 T cell receptor beta chains share one sample of origin, sequenced in a study of blood T cell repertoires in COVID-19. Sequencing used immunoSEQ multiplex PCR; TCRdb keeps in-frame clones, though not all of them. The profile shows tens of thousands of clones, roughly 74% of them singletons. The sequenced material came from peripheral blood. The receptor source for this set is a man older than 75 with active or convalescent COVID-19.

V is TRBV7-9 and J is TRBJ2-1; possible D gene TRBD1, 6 bases. V was trimmed by 7 bases and J by 1 base, leaving 20 bases between them. Germline CDR1 and CDR2: SEHNR and FQNEAQ (reference sequence). This CDR3 spans 17 amino acids. The CDR3 protein is CASTQLQGFGSYNEQFF. The DNA of the CDR3 is TGTGCCAGCACGCAATTACAGGGTTTCGGGTCCTACAATGAGCAGTTCTTC.

V is TRBV9 and J is TRBJ2-1; 8 positions agree with TRBD1. The CDR3 extends over 17 amino acids. Germline trimming cut 3 bases from V and 6 bases from J; bases unmatched to any gene: 14. Germline V gene data show CDR1 as SGDLS and CDR2 as YYNGEE. The CDR3 reads CASSATGQVFSRNEQFF. Here the CDR3 DNA reads TGTGCCAGCAGCGCGACGGGACAGGTCTTTTCGCGCAATGAGCAGTTCTTC.

The rearrangement uses TRBV27 and TRBJ1-5; 7 nucleotides agree with TRBD1. Per the germline V gene, CDR1 is MNHEY and CDR2 is SMNVEV (reference sequence). V gave up 5 bases and J gave up 4 bases; unmatched junction bases: 14. This CDR3 has 17 amino acids. The DNA of the CDR3 is TGTGCCAGCAGTCGGACAGGCCCTCTCCTCACTAATCAGCCCCAGCATTTT. This translates into CASSRTGPLLTNQPQHF.

A few counts support this clone. This chain connects TRBV28 to TRBJ2-5; TRBD1 matches 8 bases. Germline loops: CDR1 MDHEN, CDR2 SYDVKM. The CDR3 is 15 amino acids. Trimming cost V 6 bases and J 3 bases; bases outside gene matches: 9. CDR3 loop: CASRSITGGKETQYF. The CDR3 nucleotides are TGTGCCAGCAGGAGTATAACAGGGGGTAAAGAGACCCAGTACTTC. Combining the CDR3 with reference TRBV28 and TRBJ2-5 gives the whole variable domain DVKVTQSSRYLVKRTGEKVFLECVQDMDHENMFWYRQDPGLGLRLIYFSYDVKMKEKGDIPEGYSVSREKKERFSLILESASTNQTSMYLCASRSITGGKETQYFGPGTRLLVL.

The chain combines TRBV5-6 with TRBJ2-7, with TRBD1 identical over 8 bases. CDR1 is SGHDT, CDR2 YYEEEE, per germline. The trim removed 4 bases at V and 2 bases at J, leaving 5 bases unmatched. There are 14 residues in the CDR3. The CDR3 DNA reads TGTGCCAGCAGCCCCGGACAGGGCCCCTACGAGCAGTACTTC. Amino acid sequence: CASSPGQGPYEQYF.

The chain links TRBV27 to TRBJ2-5, with 9 bases identical to TRBD2. Germline V lookup: CDR1 MNHEY, CDR2 SMNVEV (reference sequence). The V segment lost 3 bases and the J segment 0 bases; nucleotides outside the gene matches: 5. This CDR3 is 16 amino acids long. The CDR3 DNA reads TGTGCCAGCAGTTTCTCTAGCGGGATGTACCAAGAGACCCAGTACTTC. Protein: CASSFSSGMYQETQYF.

This clone has a handful of counts. CDR3 in amino acids: CASSVSRTEYNEQFF. The CDR3 DNA follows: TGTGCCAGCAGCGTGTCTAGGACAGAGTACAATGAGCAGTTCTTC. The chain is built from TRBV9 and TRBJ2-1; D is possibly TRBD1 (6 bases). Germline V CDR1 and CDR2: SGDLS, YYNGEE. The ends were cut back, 2 bases at V and 4 bases at J, with 13 bases in the middle. This CDR3 has 15 residues.

V and J are TRBV29-1 and TRBJ1-1; 9 positions match TRBD1. CDR1 SQVTM and CDR2 ANQGSEA come from the germline V gene. V was clipped by 4 bases and J by 7 bases; unmatched bases: 1. The CDR3 covers 11 residues. CDR3 bases: TGCAGCGTTGGGGGACAGGGTGAAGCTTTCTTT. This encodes CSVGGQGEAFF. Combining the CDR3 with reference TRBV29-1 and TRBJ1-1 gives the whole variable domain SAVISQKPSRDICQRGTSLTIQCQVDSQVTMMFWYRQQPGQSLTLIATANQGSEATYESGFVIDKFPISRPNLTFSTLTVSNMSPEDSSIYLCSVGGQGEAFFGQGTRLTVV.

The rearrangement uses TRBV3-1 (or the pseudogene TRBV3-2) and TRBJ2-7, with TRBD2 identical over 11 bases. Germline V gene sequence: CDR1 LGHDT, CDR2 YNNKEL (reference sequence). The CDR3 extends over 15 amino acids. With 4 bases clipped from V and 2 bases from J, the junction kept 4 bases outside the gene matches. In DNA, the CDR3 is TGTGCCAGCAGCCTCAGACTAGCGGGACCCTACGAGCAGTACTTC. Translated: CASSLRLAGPYEQYF.

The V gene is TRBV28, the J gene TRBJ1-5; no clear D. Germline values: CDR1 MDHEN, CDR2 SYDVKM. The CDR3 sequence is 14 residues long. Trimming stripped 3 bases from V and 7 bases from J, with 13 bases between. The CDR3 is CASSLGGSGQPQHF. CDR3 DNA: TGTGCCAGCAGTTTGGGAGGGAGTGGACAGCCCCAGCATTTT.

V is TRBV19 and J is TRBJ2-4; TRBD2 aligns across 13 bases. The J segment lost 5 bases and the V segment lost 5 bases, leaving 12 bases of the junction unmatched. This CDR3 comprises 18 residues. Germline values: CDR1 LNHDA, CDR2 SQIVND (reference sequence). The CDR3 protein is CASSLGTSGNPRENIQYF. CDR3 sequence (DNA): TGTGCCAGTAGTCTCGGGACTAGCGGGAACCCCAGAGAAAACATTCAGTACTTC.

The chain recombines TRBV25-1 with TRBJ2-1; TRBD2 aligns across 7 bases. The germline gives CDR1 MGHDK, CDR2 SYGVNS. V was pared by 5 bases and J by 8 bases, with 15 bases of the junction left unmatched. The CDR3 is made up of 16 amino acids. CDR3: CASSRGRGGPVDEQFF. The CDR3 bases are TGTGCCAGCAGTAGAGGTCGGGGAGGGCCGGTTGATGAGCAGTTCTTC.

The chain employs TRBV28 and TRBJ1-1; a weak D match, TRBD1 (5 bases). CDR1 is MDHEN and CDR2 is SYDVKM in the germline V gene. The CDR3 extends over 14 amino acids. V lost 6 bases, J lost 11 bases, and 22 bases lay in between. CDR3 loop: CASRANRILGWAFF. CDR3 DNA sequence: TGTGCCAGCAGGGCAAACAGGATCCTAGGGTGGGCTTTCTTT.

CDR3 DNA sequence: TGTGCCAGCAGTGCAGGGGCAGTCGTGGAAAAACTGTTTTTT. This translates into CASSAGAVVEKLFF. The chain employs TRBV2 and TRBJ1-4, with D possibly matching TRBD1 (6 bases). The germline CDR1 and CDR2 sequences are SNHLY and FYNNEI. The CDR3 is made up of 14 amino acids. Trimming pared 4 bases from V and 8 bases from J, leaving 14 bases between.